This TCR beta chain was obtained from a study of vaccination effects on CD4 cells after COVID-19. Germline V gene sequence: CDR1 MNHNS, CDR2 SASEGT. The CDR3 contains 14 residues. V was pared by 2 bases and J by 7 bases, with 14 bases between. Points on this clone: Its antigen is still unknown.

Peptide-pool stimulation followed by sequencing identified expanded antigen-specific CD4+ clonotypes in the ViraFEST assay. Following culture for roughly 10 days, CD4+ T cells were isolated. Everyone in the study got two shots of either the BNT162b2 or mRNA-1273 vaccine. Method: immunoSEQ multiplex PCR; TCRdb's copy keeps in-frame clones and lacks some. Among about 72,000 clones, about 80% were seen once, and the ten largest hold 1.2%. The receptor comes from a human donor who received a COVID-19 vaccine. Sequencing was performed on CD4+ T cells from PBMCs cultured with HCoV-229E spike peptides, taken after COVID-19 vaccination. The rearrangement links TRBV6-1 to TRBJ2-5; possible D gene TRBD1, 5 bases. CDR3 loop: CASSELVGEGTQYF. CDR3 sequence (DNA): TGTGCCAGCAGTGAACTGGTAGGGGAAGGGACCCAGTACTTC.